The text below deals with one TCR beta chain. The sample originates from a study of shared T cell receptors in the human thymus. Germline V CDR1 and CDR2: SGHNT, YYREEE (reference sequence). The V and J ends lost 0 bases and 6 bases, in that order; junction bases with no gene match: 4. The CDR3 is 14 amino acids. Assay used: immunoSEQ multiplex PCR; TCRdb lists only in-frame clones, some missing. The repertoire holds about 660,000 clones, with roughly 90% as singletons. Another study also made use of these data, one on human thymus T cells. This second study says: Donors were healthy Finnish babies undergoing corrective operations for congenital heart defects. During corrective heart surgery, resections were taken, and the thymus tissue came from them. In thymic and blood repertoires alike, V and J usage looked biased.

The chain uses TRBV5-4 and TRBJ2-7, with 9 bases fitting TRBD2. This TCR was sampled from a boy younger than two with a congenital heart defect. Sequenced input: thymocytes. CDR3 DNA: TGTGCCAGCAGCTTGGAGCTAGCGGGACGCGAGCAGTACTTC. Protein: CASSLELAGREQYF.